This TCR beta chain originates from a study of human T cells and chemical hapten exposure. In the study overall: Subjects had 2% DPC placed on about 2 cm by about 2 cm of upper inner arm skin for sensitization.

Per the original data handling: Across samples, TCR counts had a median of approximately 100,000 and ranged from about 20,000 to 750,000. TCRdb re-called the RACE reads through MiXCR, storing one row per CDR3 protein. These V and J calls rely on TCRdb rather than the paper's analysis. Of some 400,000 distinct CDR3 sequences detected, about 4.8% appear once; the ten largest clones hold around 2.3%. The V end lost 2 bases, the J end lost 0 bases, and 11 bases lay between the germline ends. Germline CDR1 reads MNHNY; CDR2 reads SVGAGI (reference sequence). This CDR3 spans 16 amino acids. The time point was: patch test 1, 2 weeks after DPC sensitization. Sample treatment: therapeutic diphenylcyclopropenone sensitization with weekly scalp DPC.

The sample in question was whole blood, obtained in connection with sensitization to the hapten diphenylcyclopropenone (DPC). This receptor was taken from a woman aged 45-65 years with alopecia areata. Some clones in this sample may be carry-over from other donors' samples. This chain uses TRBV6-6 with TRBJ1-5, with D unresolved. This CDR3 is CASSYNLAASNQPQHF. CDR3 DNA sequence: TGTGCCAGCAGTTACAATTTGGCCGCTAGCAATCAGCCCCAGCATTTT.